This TCR beta chain derives from a study of cytomegalovirus exposure and HLA in healthy donors. Primers included in the PCR were 60 Vbeta and 13 Jbeta primers. The assay was immunoSEQ multiplex PCR, and TCRdb's table has in-frame clones only and misses some. This sample has over 110,000 clones; around 82% occur once, and the top ten carry roughly 5.6%. The CDR3 consists of 12 residues. Germline V gives CDR1 GTSNPN, CDR2 SVGIG (reference sequence). V was cut by 2 bases and J by 6 bases, with 11 bases left in between. The chain uses TRBV30 and TRBJ2-7, with D tentatively TRBD1 (5 bases). The receptor comes from a woman aged 40 to 50 in good health and CMV-seropositive. Sequencing input: PBMCs. Written as DNA, the CDR3 is TGTGCCTGGAGTAGGACATCTGGCGAGCAGTACTTC. Residues: CAWSRTSGEQYF.